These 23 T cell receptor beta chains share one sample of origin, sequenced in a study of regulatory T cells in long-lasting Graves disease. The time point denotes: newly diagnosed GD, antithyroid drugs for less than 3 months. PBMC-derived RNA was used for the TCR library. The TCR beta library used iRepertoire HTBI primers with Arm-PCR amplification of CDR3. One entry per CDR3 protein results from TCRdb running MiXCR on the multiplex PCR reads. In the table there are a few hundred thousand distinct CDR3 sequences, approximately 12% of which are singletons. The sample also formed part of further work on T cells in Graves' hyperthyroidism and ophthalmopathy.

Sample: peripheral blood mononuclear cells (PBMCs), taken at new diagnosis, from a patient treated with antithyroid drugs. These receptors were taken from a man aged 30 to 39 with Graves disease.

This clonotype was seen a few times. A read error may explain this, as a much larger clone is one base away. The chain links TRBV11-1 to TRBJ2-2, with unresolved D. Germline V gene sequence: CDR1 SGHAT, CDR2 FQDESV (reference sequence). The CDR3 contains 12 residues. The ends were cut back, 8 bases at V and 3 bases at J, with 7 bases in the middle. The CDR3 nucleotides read TGTGCCAGCGGCTACGACACCGGGGAGCTGTTTTTT. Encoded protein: CASGYDTGELFF.

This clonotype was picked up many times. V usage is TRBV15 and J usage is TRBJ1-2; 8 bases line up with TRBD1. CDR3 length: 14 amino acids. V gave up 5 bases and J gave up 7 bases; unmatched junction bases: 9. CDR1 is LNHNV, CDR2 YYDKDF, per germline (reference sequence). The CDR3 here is CATSARSDRGGYTF. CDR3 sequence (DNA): TGTGCCACCAGCGCGCGCTCCGACAGGGGTGGCTACACCTTC.

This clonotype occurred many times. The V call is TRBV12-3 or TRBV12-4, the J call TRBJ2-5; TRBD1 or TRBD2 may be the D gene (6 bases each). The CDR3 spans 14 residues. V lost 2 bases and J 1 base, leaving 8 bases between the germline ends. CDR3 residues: CASSLWGAQETQYF. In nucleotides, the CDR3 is TGTGCCAGCAGTTTATGGGGGGCCCAAGAGACCCAGTACTTC.

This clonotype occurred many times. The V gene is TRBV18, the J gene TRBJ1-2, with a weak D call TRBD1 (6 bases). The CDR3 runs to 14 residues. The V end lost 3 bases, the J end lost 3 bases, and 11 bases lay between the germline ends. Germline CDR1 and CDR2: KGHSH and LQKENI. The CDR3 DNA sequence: TGTGCCAGCTCACCGGAAGGGGGATACTATGGCTACACCTTC. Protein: CASSPEGGYYGYTF.

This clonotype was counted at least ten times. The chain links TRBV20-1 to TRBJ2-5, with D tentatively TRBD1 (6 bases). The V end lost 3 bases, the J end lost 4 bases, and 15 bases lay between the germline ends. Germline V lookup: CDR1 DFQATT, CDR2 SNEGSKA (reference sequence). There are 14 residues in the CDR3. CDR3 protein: CSASPPQGLETQYF. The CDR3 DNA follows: TGCAGTGCTAGCCCCCCCCAGGGGTTAGAGACCCAGTACTTC.

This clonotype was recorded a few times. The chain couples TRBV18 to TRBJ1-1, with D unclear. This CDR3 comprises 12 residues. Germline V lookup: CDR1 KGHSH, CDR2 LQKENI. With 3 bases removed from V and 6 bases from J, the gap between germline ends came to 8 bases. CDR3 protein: CASSPISPEAFF. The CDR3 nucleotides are TGTGCCAGCTCACCGATAAGCCCTGAAGCTTTCTTT.

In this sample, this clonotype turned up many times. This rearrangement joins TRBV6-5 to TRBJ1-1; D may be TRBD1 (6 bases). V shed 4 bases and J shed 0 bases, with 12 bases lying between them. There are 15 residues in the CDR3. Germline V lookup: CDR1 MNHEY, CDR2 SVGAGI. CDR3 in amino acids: CASSSPGGMNTEAFF. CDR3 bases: TGTGCCAGCAGTTCCCCCGGGGGCATGAACACTGAAGCTTTCTTT.

The CDR3 spells CASTPIPITGTSGSVEQFF. The CDR3 DNA reads TGTGCCAGTACCCCAATCCCAATCACCGGGACTAGCGGGTCGGTTGAGCAGTTCTTC. The chain links TRBV19 to TRBJ2-1; 12 bases line up with TRBD2. Germline CDR1 is LNHDA and CDR2 is SQIVND (reference sequence). This CDR3 is 19 amino acids long. The V gene end was trimmed by 7 bases and the J gene end by 9 bases; junction bases not matched to a gene: 22.

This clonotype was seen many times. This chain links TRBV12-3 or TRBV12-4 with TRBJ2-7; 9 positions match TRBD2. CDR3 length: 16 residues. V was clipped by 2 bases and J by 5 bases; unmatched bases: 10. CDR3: CASSLTRTSAGDEQYF. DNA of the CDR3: TGTGCCAGCAGTTTAACGCGGACTAGCGCTGGAGACGAGCAGTACTTC.

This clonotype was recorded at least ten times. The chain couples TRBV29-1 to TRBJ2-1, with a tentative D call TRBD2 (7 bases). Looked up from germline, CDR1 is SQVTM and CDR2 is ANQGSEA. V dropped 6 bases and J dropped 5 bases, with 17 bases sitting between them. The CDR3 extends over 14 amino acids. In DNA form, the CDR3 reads TGCAGCGTCCCCCCAGGGAGGGGGGACAATGAGCAGTTCTTC. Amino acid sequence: CSVPPGRGDNEQFF.

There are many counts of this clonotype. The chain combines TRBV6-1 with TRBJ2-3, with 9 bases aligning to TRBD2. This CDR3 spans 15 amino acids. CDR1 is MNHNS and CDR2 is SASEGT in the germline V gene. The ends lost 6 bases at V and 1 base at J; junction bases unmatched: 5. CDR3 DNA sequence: TGTGCCAGCAGCGGACTAGCGATGGGCACAGATACGCAGTATTTT. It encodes CASSGLAMGTDTQYF.

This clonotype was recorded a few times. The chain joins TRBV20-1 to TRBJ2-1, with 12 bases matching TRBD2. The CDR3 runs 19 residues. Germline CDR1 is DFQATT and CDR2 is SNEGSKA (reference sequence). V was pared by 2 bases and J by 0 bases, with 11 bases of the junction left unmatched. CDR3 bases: TGCAGTGCTAGATTGCTAGCGGGAGGGCCCGAGGGCTCCTACAATGAGCAGTTCTTC. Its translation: CSARLLAGGPEGSYNEQFF.

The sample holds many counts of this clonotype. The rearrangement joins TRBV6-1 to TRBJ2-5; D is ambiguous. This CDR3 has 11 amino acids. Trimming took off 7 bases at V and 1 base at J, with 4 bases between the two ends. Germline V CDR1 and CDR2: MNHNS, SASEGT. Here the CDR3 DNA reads TGTGCCAGCAATAGCCAAGAGACCCAGTACTTC. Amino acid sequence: CASNSQETQYF.

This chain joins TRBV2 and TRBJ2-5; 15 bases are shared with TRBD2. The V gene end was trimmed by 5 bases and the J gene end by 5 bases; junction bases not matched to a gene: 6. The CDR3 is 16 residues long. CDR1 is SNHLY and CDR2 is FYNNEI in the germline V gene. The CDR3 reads CASSPGLAGGSETQYF. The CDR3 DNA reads TGTGCCAGCAGTCCGGGACTAGCGGGAGGCTCTGAGACCCAGTACTTC.

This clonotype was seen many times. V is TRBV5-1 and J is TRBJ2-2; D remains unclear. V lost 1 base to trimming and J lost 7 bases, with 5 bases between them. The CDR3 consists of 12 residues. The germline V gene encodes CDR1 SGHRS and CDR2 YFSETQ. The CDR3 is CASSLLDGELFF. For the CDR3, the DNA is TGCGCCAGCAGCTTGCTGGACGGGGAGCTGTTTTTT.

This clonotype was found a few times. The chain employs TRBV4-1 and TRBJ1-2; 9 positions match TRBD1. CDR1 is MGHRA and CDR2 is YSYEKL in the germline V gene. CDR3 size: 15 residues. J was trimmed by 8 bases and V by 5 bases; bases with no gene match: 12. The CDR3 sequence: CASSSPTGGSSGYTF. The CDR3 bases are TGCGCCAGCAGCTCACCAACAGGGGGCTCTTCGGGCTACACCTTC.

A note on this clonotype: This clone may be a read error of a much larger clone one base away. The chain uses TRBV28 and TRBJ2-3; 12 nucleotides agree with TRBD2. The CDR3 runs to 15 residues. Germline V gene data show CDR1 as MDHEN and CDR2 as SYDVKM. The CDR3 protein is CTSSPSGRAPDTQYF. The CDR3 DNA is TGTACCAGCAGTCCTAGCGGGAGGGCCCCAGATACGCAGTATTTT.

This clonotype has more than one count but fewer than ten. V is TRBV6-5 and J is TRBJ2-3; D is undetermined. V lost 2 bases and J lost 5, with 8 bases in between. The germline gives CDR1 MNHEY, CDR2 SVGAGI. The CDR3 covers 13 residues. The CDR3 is CASSYPLGDTQYF. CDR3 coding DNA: TGTGCCAGCAGTTACCCCCTGGGAGATACGCAGTATTTT.

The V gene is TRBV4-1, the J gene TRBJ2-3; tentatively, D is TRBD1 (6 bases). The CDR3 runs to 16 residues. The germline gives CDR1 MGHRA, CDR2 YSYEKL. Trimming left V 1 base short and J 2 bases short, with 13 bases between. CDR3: CASSQVWGPPTDTQYF. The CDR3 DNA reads TGCGCCAGCAGCCAAGTCTGGGGGCCCCCCACAGATACGCAGTATTTT.

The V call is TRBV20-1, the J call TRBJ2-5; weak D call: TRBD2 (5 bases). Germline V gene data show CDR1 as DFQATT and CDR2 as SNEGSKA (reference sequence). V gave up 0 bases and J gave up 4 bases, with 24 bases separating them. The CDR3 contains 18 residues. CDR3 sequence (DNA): TGCAGTGCTAGAGATCGGGTGGAGCCGGGGAGTGTGGGAGAGACCCAGTACTTC. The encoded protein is CSARDRVEPGSVGETQYF.

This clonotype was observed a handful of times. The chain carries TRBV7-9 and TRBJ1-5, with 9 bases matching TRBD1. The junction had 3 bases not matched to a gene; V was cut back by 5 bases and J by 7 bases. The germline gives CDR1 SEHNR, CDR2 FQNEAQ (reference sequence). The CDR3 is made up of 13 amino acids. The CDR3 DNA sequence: TGTGCCAGCAGCCGGGACAGGGCGCAGCCCCAGCATTTT. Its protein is CASSRDRAQPQHF.

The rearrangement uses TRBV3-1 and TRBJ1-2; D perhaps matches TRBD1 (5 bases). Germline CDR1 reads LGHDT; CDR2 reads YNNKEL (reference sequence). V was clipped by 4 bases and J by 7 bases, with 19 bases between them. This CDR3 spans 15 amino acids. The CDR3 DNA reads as TGTGCCAGCAGCCTCACATCCGCGGGGGGGAGTGGCTACACCTTC. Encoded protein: CASSLTSAGGSGYTF.

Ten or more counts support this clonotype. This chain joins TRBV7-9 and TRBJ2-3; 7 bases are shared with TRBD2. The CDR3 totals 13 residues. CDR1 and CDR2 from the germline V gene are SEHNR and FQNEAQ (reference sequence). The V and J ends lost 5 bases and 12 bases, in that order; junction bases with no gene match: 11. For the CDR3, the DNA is TGTGCCAGCAGCCCGCTTAGCGGGTACCCACAGTATTTT. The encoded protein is CASSPLSGYPQYF. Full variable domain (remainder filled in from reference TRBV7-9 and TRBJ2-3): DTGVSQNPRHKITKRGQNVTFRCDPISEHNRLYWYRQTLGQGPEFLTYFQNEAQLEKSRLLSDRFSAERPKGSFSTLEIQRTEQGDSAMYLCASSPLSGYPQYFGPGTRLTVL.